This TCR beta chain was recovered during a study of regulatory T cells in long-lasting Graves disease. Notes on the study in general: What was studied was peripheral blood only, and not thyroid tissue. The study found persistent patients shared more public clonotypes (roughly 3,000) than new patients (approximately 870). The small sample size may have reduced accuracy.

Building the TCR beta libraries relied on iRepertoire HTBI primers, and CDR3 regions underwent Arm-PCR. One entry per CDR3 protein results from TCRdb running MiXCR on the multiplex PCR reads. The table records approximately 500,000 distinct CDR3 sequences, under 25% of them present only once. Only a few counts were recorded for this clonotype. The antigen remains unidentified. Noted time point: persistent/refractory GD, antithyroid drugs over 5 years with positive TRAb. With RNA extracted from PBMCs as input, the TCR library was made. The source is a female donor with Graves disease. The source material was peripheral blood mononuclear cells (PBMCs), sampled when the disease was refractory, from a patient treated with antithyroid drugs.

DNA for the CDR3: TGCAGTGCGGAATTTACCTACGAGCAGTACTTC. Translating it yields CSAEFTYEQYF. The chain carries TRBV20-1 and TRBJ2-7; D uncertain. From germline, CDR1 is DFQATT and CDR2 SNEGSKA (reference sequence). CDR3 size: 11 residues. The V end lost 6 bases, the J end lost 2 bases, and 8 bases lay between the germline ends.